This T cell receptor (beta chain) was captured by sequencing in a study of blood T cell repertoires in COVID-19. On the study more broadly: Donors in the United States, Italy and Spain gave samples during acute or convalescent COVID-19.

Trimming cost V 3 bases and J 3 bases, with 6 bases left between them. CDR3 length: 12 amino acids. CDR1 is KGHSH and CDR2 is LQKENI in the germline V gene. The table came from immunoSEQ multiplex PCR; TCRdb's copy has only in-frame clones and leaves some out. The repertoire consists of approximately 170,000 clones, with around 80% occurring once and the leading ten covering around a fifth. V is TRBV18 and J is TRBJ2-7, with D uncertain. The sequence came from a woman in her sixties or seventies who had recovered from COVID-19. The sample comprised peripheral blood. CDR3 sequence (DNA): TGTGCCAGCTCACCGGCAGACTACGAGCAGTACTTC. This translates into CASSPADYEQYF.